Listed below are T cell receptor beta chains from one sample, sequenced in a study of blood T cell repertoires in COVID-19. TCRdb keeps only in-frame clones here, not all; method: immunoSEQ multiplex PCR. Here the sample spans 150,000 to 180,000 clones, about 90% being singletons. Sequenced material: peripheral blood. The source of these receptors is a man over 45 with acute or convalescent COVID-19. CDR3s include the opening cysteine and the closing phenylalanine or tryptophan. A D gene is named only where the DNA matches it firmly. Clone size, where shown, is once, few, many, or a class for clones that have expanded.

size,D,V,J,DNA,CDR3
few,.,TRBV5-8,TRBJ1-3,TGTGCCAGCAGCTTGGCAGGGCTTGGAAACACCATATATTTT,CASSLAGLGNTIYF
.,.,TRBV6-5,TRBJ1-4,TGTGCCAGCAGTTACGCAGCTTTACAGGGAAAACTGTTTTTT,CASSYAALQGKLFF
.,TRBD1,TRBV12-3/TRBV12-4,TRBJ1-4,TGTGCCAGCAGTGACTCCAGGGGGTCCCTTAGTTATTTT,CASSDSRGSLSYF
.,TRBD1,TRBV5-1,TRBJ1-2,TGCGCCAGCAGCTTGATTGATCCGGGACAGGGTCTGTACACCTTC,CASSLIDPGQGLYTF
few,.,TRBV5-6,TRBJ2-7,TGTGCCAGCAGCTGGGGTATTGGGGCCCGTAGCGGCTACGAGCAGTACTTC,CASSWGIGARSGYEQYF
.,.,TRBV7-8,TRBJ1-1,TGTGCCAGCAGCTTAGCGCTCCGGGTTACTGAAGCTTTCTTT,CASSLALRVTEAFF
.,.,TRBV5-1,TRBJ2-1,TGCGCCAGCAGCTTGGTAGCGAGCTCCTACAATGAGCAGTTCTTC,CASSLVASSYNEQFF
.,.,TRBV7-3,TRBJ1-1,TGTGCCAGCAGCTTAGGCAGGGCGAACACTGAAGCTTTCTTT,CASSLGRANTEAFF
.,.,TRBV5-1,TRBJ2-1,TGCGCCAGCAAGACCAGGGTCTCCTACAATGAGCAGTTCTTC,CASKTRVSYNEQFF
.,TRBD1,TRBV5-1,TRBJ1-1,TGCGCCAGCAGCTTGGGACAGGGGGGCACTGAAGCTTTCTTT,CASSLGQGGTEAFF
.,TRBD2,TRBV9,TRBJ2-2,TGTGCCAGCAGCGTAGTCGCGCAGGGAGGGGACACCGGGGAGCTGTTTTTT,CASSVVAQGGDTGELFF
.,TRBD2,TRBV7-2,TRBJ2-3,TGTGCCAGCAGCTTGTTCCTAGCGGAAACAGATACGCAGTATTTT,CASSLFLAETDTQYF
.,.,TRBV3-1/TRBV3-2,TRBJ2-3,TGTGCCAGCAGCCATACCCGAAGCGCAGATACGCAGTATTTT,CASSHTRSADTQYF
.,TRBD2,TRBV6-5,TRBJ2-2,TGTGCCAGCAGCTTCAGCGGGGGGGCCGGCGGGGAGCTGTTTTTT,CASSFSGGAGGELFF
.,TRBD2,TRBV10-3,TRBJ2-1,TGTGCCATCAGTGAGTGGGACCTAGCGGGCCATTACAATGAGCAGTTCTTC,CAISEWDLAGHYNEQFF
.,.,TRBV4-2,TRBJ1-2,TGTGCCAGCAGCCAGGCTTGGGGGGAAGACTATGGCTACACCTTC,CASSQAWGEDYGYTF